This T cell receptor beta chain stems from a study of blood T cell repertoires in COVID-19. The CDR3 runs 14 residues. Per germline, CDR1 MNHEY and CDR2 SVGEGT. Trimming removed 5 bases at V and 2 bases at J, with 11 bases between. TCRdb's table, derived via immunoSEQ multiplex PCR, lists solely in-frame clones and lacks some. The top ten hold around 1.1% of the sample, which has some 390,000 clones, around 89% seen once. What the recovered Cohort 3 donors had was two negative PCRs, clearance, or symptom resolution. The sample holds one count of this clone. This receptor was identified in a man younger than 40 who had recovered from COVID-19. This rearrangement joins TRBV6-2 or TRBV6-3 to TRBJ2-3; the D gene is possibly TRBD2 (5 bases). Sequencing used PBMCs or T cells enriched from blood (not recorded which). CDR3 residues: CASSLSGITDTQYF. The CDR3 DNA reads as TGTGCCAGCAGTCTGAGCGGAATCACAGATACGCAGTATTTT.